The sequence of this T cell receptor (beta chain) was determined in a study of blood T cell repertoires in COVID-19. TCRdb's table, derived via immunoSEQ multiplex PCR, lists solely in-frame clones and lacks some. In the table there are under 300,000 clones, approximately 91% of which are singletons. The CDR3 runs 14 residues. Germline V gives CDR1 LGHDT, CDR2 YNNKEL (reference sequence). The junction had 8 bases not matched to a gene; V was cut back by 8 bases and J by 2 bases. The sequence was collected from a woman between 35 and 50 years old who had recovered from COVID-19. Sequencing was done on a sample of PBMCs or T cells enriched from blood (not recorded which). The rearrangement links TRBV3-1 (or the pseudogene TRBV3-2) to TRBJ2-7, with TRBD2 matching over 8 bases. CDR3 sequence reads: CASGLAGSTYEQYF. The CDR3 coding sequence is TGTGCCAGCGGTTTAGCGGGGAGCACCTACGAGCAGTACTTC.